This T cell receptor beta chain was retrieved from a study of blood T cell repertoires in COVID-19 (TCRdb year 2020). Notes on the research overall: Samples covering the acute and convalescent phases of COVID-19 were provided by collaborators in the United States, Italy and Spain. The repertoires were released in a freely available public database meant as a resource for research on the immune response to SARS-CoV-2. Subjects who had been exposed to COVID-19, were actively infected with it, or had recovered from it provided the deeply sampled blood TCRbeta repertoires that made up the dataset. HLA class I and class II types, where available, came from metadata supplied by the sample provider rather than from assay-based typing. A de-identified subject ID, COVID-19 status, age in years and sex were almost always included in the sample metadata. Samples came from the ongoing ImmuneRACE study (first 160 participants) plus 1,254 subjects from 6 global collaborators. The material from the prospective study consisted of cDNA or gDNA derived from T cells, B-cell-depleted T cells, or PBMCs. General study outcomes and caveats: How much clinical and demographic metadata was included differed by source and by participant, and the metadata was provided uncurated.

Whole blood was collected in K2EDTA tubes by collaborating institutions according to the institutions' own protocols. For TCRbeta analysis, collaborators shipped samples in one of three forms: frozen whole blood, isolated PBMCs, or DNA extracted from either of those sample types. TCRbeta CDR3 regions were amplified from genomic DNA by means of the immunoSEQ Assay, a bias-controlled multiplex PCR. The original pipeline was this. The number of nucleated cells in each sample was estimated from the amplification of reference gene primers within the assay. Sequence reads were collapsed and filtered to measure the absolute abundance of every unique TCRbeta CDR3 rearrangement. For each sample, productive Simpson clonality was calculated as the square root of Simpson's diversity index across productive rearrangements. The table was pulled from immuneACCESS by TCRdb, which kept in-frame rearrangements only. Such tables lose some clones; where checked, under half of the loss comes from unresolved V genes, and the rest has no known cause. D and trimming come from the DNA, and the V and J calls and clone size come from that table. This sample comprises roughly 140,000 clones, 65% to 90% of them detected only once. 2.5% to 3% of the sample is held by the ten biggest clonotypes.

With regard to this clone: Its recognized antigen is unknown. No much larger clone is present one base from it, and per-base qualities are unavailable.

From the germline V gene, CDR1 is SGDLS and CDR2 is YYNGEE. There are 15 amino acids in the CDR3, from cysteine to phenylalanine inclusive. Only the CDR3 region is kept as DNA, spanning 45 bases read in frame from base 1. The junction shows trimming of 3 bases on V and 0 bases on J, plus 9 bases between the germline ends. In this chain, TRBV9 is recombined with TRBJ1-4; the D gene is unclear. The source is a man aged 45-65 years with acute or convalescent COVID-19. Source material: peripheral blood. The CDR3 reads as follows: CASSAGISTNEKLFF. DNA sequence: TGTGCCAGCAGCGCCGGGATCTCAACTAATGAAAAACTGTTTTTT. With the portions outside the CDR3 filled from the reference TRBV9 and TRBJ1-4 genes, the complete variable region becomes DSGVTQTPKHLITATGQRVTLRCSPRSGDLSVYWYQQSLDQGLQFLIQYYNGEERAKGNILERFSAQQFPDLHSELNLSSLELGDSALYFCASSAGISTNEKLFFGSGTQLSVL.